A selection of T cell receptor beta chains follows, all from one sample in a study of CD8 T cells in Susac syndrome. TCRdb fed the immunoSEQ multiplex PCR reads into MiXCR, producing one record per CDR3 protein. Of roughly 140,000 distinct CDR3 sequences listed, nearly 97% are singletons. Sequenced material: CD8+ T cells from PBMCs. The source of these receptors is a human donor with multiple sclerosis. The conserved cysteine and the conserved F or W are not part of the CDR3 here.

j_call | v_call | cdr3_aa
TRBJ2-3 | TRBV27 | ASSLSILAPDTQY
TRBJ2-1 | TRBV7-9 | ASSPIQGVKEQF
TRBJ1-1 | TRBV29-1 | SVEDLGVEAF
TRBJ2-1 | TRBV7-3 | ASSLTGRIGSSYNEQF
TRBJ2-4 | TRBV3-1 | ASSTSDGGRNIQY
TRBJ2-5 | TRBV20-1 | SAQTGPDGETQY
TRBJ1-1 | TRBV3-1 | ASSQVQGHKFGAF
TRBJ2-1 | TRBV13 | ASSSGRRGDEQF
TRBJ2-1 | TRBV27 | ASSPPDRLEQF
TRBJ2-7 | TRBV7-3 | ASSWDGAYEQY
TRBJ1-1 | TRBV9 | ASNPGYNTEAF
TRBJ2-7 | TRBV14 | ASSQEPGGSYEQY
TRBJ1-1 | TRBV7-9 | ASSTTSTVMNTEAF
TRBJ1-2 | TRBV29-1 | SAPQGGGYT
TRBJ2-7 | TRBV5-1 | ASSLGFPSSYEQY
TRBJ2-1 | TRBV25-1 | ASGITGLEQF
TRBJ2-7 | TRBV3-1 | ASSQVGVGEQY
TRBJ1-2 | TRBV1 | TSSQVRGDGYT
TRBJ2-5 | TRBV24-1 | ATSGGQGVETQY
TRBJ2-7 | TRBV18 | ASSPDPWQIPYEQY
TRBJ1-2 | TRBV12-3/TRBV12-4 | ASSQGSSGYGYT